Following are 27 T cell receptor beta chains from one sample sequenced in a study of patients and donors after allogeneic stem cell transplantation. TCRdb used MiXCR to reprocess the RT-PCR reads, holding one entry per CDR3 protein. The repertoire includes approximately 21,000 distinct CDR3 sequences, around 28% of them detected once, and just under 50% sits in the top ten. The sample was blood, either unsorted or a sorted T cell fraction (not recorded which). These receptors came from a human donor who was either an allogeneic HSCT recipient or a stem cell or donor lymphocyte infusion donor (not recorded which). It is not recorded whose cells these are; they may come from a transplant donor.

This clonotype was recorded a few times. The DNA of the CDR3 is TGCAGTGCGAGTGGCAACTACGAGCAGTACTTC. Translation gives CSASGNYEQYF. The J gene is TRBJ2-7, the V gene TRBV20-1; the D is unclear. CDR3 size: 11 residues. Germline V lookup: CDR1 DFQATT, CDR2 SNEGSKA (reference sequence). Trimming removed 6 bases from V and 3 bases from J, with 9 bases in between.

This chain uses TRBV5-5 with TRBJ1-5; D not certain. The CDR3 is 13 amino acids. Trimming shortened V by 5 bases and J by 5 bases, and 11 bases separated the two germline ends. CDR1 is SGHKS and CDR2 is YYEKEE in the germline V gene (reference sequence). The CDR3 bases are TGTGCCAGCAGACTAGATTTGGATCAGCCCCAGCATTTT. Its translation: CASRLDLDQPQHF.

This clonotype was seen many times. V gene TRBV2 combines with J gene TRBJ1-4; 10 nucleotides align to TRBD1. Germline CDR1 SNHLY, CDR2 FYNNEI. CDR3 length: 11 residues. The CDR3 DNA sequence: TGTCCCGGGACAGGGGTAGAAAAACTGTTTTTT. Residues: CPGTGVEKLFF.

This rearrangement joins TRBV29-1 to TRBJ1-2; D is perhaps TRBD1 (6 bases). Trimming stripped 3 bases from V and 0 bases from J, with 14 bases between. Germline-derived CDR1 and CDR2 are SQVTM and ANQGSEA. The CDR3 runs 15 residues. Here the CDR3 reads CSVERGAPTNYGYTF. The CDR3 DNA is TGCAGCGTTGAGCGGGGGGCGCCCACTAACTATGGCTACACCTTC.

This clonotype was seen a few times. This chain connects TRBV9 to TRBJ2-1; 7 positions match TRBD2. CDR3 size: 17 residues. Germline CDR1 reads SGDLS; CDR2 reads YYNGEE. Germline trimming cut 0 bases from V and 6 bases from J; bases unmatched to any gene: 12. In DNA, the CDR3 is TGTGCCAGCAGCGTAGGGGTTAGCGGGTTTGTTGCCAATGAGCAGTTCTTC. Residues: CASSVGVSGFVANEQFF.

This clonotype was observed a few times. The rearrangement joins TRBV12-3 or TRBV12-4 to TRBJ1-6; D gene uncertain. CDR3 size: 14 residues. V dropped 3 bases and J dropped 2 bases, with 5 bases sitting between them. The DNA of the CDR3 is TGTGCCAGCAGTTTCGGTACCTATAATTCACCCCTCCACTTT. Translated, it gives CASSFGTYNSPLHF.

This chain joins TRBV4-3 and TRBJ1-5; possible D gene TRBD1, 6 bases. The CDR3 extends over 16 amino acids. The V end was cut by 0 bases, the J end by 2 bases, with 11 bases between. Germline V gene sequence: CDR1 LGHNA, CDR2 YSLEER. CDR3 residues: CASSQDFHRGNQPQHF. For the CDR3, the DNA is TGCGCCAGCAGCCAAGATTTCCACAGGGGCAATCAGCCCCAGCATTTT.

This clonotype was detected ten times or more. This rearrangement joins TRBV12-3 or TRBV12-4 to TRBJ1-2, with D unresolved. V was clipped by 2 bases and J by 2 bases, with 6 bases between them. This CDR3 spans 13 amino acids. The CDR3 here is CASSLSGNYGYTF. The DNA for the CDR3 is TGTGCCAGCAGTTTAAGCGGGAACTATGGCTACACCTTC.

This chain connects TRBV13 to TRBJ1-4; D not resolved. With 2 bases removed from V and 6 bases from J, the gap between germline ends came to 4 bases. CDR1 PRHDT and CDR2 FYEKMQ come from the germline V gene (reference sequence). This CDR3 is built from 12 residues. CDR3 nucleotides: TGTGCCAGCAGCTTACGGGATGAAAAACTGTTTTTT. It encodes CASSLRDEKLFF.

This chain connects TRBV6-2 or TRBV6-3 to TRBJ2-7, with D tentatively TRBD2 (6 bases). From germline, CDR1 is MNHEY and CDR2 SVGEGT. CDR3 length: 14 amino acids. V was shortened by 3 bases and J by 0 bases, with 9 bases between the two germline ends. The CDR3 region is CASSYSSGSYEQYF. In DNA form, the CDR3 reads TGTGCCAGCAGTTATAGTAGCGGCTCCTACGAGCAGTACTTC.

This CDR3 reads CASSSGLATSTDTQYF. The CDR3 region has the DNA TGCGCCAGCAGCTCCGGGCTAGCGACTAGCACAGATACGCAGTATTTT. The V gene is TRBV5-1, the J gene TRBJ2-3, with D possibly matching TRBD2 (6 bases). V dropped 3 bases and J dropped 0 bases, with 14 bases sitting between them. CDR1 and CDR2 (germline): SGHRS, YFSETQ. This CDR3 spans 16 amino acids. The variable domain in full, with the rest retrieved from reference TRBV5-1 and TRBJ2-3, is KAGVTQTPRYLIKTRGQQVTLSCSPISGHRSVSWYQQTPGQGLQFLFEYFSETQRNKGNFPGRFSGRQFSNSRSEMNVSTLELGDSALYLCASSSGLATSTDTQYFGPGTRLTVL.

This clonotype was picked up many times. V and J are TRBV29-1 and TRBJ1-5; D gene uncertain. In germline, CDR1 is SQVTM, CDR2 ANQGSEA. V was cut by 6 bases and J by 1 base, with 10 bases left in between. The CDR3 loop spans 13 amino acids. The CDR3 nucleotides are TGCAGCGTGGGAGAGGGCAGCAATCAGCCCCAGCATTTT. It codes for CSVGEGSNQPQHF.

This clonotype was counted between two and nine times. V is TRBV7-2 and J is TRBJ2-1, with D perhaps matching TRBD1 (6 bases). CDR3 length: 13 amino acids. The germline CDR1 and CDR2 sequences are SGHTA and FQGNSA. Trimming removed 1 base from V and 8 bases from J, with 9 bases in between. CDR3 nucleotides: TGTGCCAGCAGCTTAGGCAGGGGCGATGAGCAGTTCTTC. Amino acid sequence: CASSLGRGDEQFF.

DNA of the CDR3: TGTGCCAGCAGTTACTCACAGGGGGGTGAAGCTTTCTTT. This codes for CASSYSQGGEAFF. This rearrangement joins TRBV6-5 to TRBJ1-1, with 8 bases that match TRBD1. V gave up 0 bases and J gave up 7 bases; unmatched junction bases: 1. CDR3 size: 13 residues. The germline CDR1 and CDR2 sequences are MNHEY and SVGAGI.

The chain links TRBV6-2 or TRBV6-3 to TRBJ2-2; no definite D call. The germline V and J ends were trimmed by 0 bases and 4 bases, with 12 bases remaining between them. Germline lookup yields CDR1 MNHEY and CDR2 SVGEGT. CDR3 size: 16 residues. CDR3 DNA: TGTGCCAGCAGTTACTCGAGCCCCAGGCCCACCGGGGAGCTGTTTTTT. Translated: CASSYSSPRPTGELFF.

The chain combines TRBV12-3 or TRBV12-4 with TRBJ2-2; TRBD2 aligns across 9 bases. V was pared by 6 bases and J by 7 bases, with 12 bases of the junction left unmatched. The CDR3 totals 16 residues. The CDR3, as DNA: TGTGCCAGCAGCCCTCCGGGACTAGCATTCGGCGGGGAGCTGTTTTTT. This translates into CASSPPGLAFGGELFF.

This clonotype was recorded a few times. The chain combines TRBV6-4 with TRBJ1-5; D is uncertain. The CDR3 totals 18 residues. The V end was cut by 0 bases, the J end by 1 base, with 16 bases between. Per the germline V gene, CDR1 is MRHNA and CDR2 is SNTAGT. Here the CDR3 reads CASSDSPGGLESNQPQHF. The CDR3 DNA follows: TGTGCCAGCAGTGACTCGCCAGGTGGGCTAGAGAGCAATCAGCCCCAGCATTTT.

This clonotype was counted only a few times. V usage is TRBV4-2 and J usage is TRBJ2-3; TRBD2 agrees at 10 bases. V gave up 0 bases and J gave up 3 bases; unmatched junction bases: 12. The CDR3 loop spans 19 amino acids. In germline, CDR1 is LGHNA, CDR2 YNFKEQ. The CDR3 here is CASSQDHYKRGGQTDTQYF. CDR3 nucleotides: TGTGCCAGCAGCCAAGATCACTACAAGCGGGGGGGCCAAACAGATACGCAGTATTTT.

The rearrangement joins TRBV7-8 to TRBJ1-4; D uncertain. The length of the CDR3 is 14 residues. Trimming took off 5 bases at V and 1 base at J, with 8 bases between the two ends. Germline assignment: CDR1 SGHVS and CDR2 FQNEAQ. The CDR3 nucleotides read TGTGCCAGCAGCCCTAGCAGAACTAATGAAAAACTGTTTTTT. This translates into CASSPSRTNEKLFF. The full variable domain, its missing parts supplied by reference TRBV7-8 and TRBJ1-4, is GAGVSQSPRYKVAKRGQDVALRCDPISGHVSLFWYQQALGQGPEFLTYFQNEAQLDKSGLPSDRFFAERPEGSVSTLKIQRTQQEDSAVYLCASSPSRTNEKLFFGSGTQLSVL.

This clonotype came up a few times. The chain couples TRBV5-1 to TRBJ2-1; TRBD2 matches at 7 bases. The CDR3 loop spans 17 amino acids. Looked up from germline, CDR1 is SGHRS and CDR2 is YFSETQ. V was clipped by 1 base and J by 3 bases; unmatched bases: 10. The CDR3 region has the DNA TGCGCCAGCAGCTTGCCTAGGGAGGGCAACTTCTACAATGAGCAGTTCTTC. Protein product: CASSLPREGNFYNEQFF.

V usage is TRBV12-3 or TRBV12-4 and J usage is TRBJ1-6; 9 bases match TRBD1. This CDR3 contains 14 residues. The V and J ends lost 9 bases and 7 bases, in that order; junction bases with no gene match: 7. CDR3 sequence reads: CASTSGTGNSPLHF. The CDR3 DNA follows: TGTGCCAGTACCTCCGGGACAGGGAATTCACCCCTCCACTTT.

Here the CDR3 reads CASSLARRGETQYF. CDR3 DNA sequence: TGTGCCAGCAGCTTAGCGCGAAGAGGGGAGACCCAGTACTTC. This chain connects TRBV7-8 to TRBJ2-5; perhaps TRBD2 as D (5 bases). CDR1 is SGHVS, CDR2 FQNEAQ, per germline. Between the trimmed V and J ends, which lost 0 bases and 5 bases, there was a span of 10 bases. The CDR3 covers 14 residues.

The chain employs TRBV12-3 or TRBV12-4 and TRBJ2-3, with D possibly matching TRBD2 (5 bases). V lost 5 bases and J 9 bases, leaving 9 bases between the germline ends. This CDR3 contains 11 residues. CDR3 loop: CASSRPGTQYF. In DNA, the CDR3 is TGTGCCAGCAGTCGCCCGGGGACGCAGTATTTT.

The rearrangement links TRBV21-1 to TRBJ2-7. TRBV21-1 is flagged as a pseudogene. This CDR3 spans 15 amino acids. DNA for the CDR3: TGTGCCAGCAGTCTAAGCGCGGAGCTGACCTACGAGCAGTACGTC. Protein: CASSLSAELTYEQYV.

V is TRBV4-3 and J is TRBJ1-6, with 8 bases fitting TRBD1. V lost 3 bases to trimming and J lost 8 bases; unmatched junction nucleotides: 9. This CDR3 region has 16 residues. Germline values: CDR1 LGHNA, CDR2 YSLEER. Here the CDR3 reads CASSQRQGWVHSPLHF. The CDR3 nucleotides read TGCGCCAGCAGCCAGAGACAGGGGTGGGTCCATTCACCCCTCCACTTT.

The CDR3 here is CASSLPGVSGNTIYF. The CDR3 nucleotides are TGTGCCAGCAGCTTACCAGGGGTCTCCGGAAACACCATATATTTT. The rearrangement uses TRBV5-6 and TRBJ1-3, with TRBD1 as a possible D gene (6 bases). The V and J ends lost 2 bases and 4 bases respectively, with 13 bases between them. Per the germline V gene, CDR1 is SGHDT and CDR2 is YYEEEE. The CDR3 runs to 15 residues.

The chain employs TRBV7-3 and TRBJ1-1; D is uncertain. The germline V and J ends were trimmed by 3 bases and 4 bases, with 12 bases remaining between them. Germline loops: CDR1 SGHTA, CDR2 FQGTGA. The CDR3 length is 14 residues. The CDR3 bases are TGTGCCAGCAGCTTGAGTGGAGGGAGCACTGAAGCTTTCTTT. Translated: CASSLSGGSTEAFF.